Listed here are 11 T cell receptor beta chains from one sample, sequenced in a study of blood T cell repertoires in COVID-19. Assay used: immunoSEQ multiplex PCR; TCRdb lists only in-frame clones, some missing. The sample shows under 450,000 clones, about 91% of them seen only once. Sequenced material: peripheral blood. All receptors come from a woman aged 40 to 50 with COVID-19, enrolled during active disease.

This chain uses TRBV6-5 with TRBJ1-2; D not resolved. The CDR3 covers 12 residues. V gave up 8 bases and J gave up 4 bases, with 11 bases separating them. CDR1 MNHEY and CDR2 SVGAGI come from the germline V gene. DNA of the CDR3: TGTGCCAGCGATGGGCTATTCTATGGCTACACCTTC. Protein sequence: CASDGLFYGYTF.

The chain joins TRBV28 to TRBJ2-7; 8 bases agree with TRBD1. The CDR3 covers 15 residues. From germline, CDR1 is MDHEN and CDR2 SYDVKM. The V segment lost 7 bases and the J segment 7 bases; nucleotides outside the gene matches: 15. CDR3 bases: TGTGCCAGCAAAACCCCGGGACAGGTGTCAGAAGAGCAGTACTTC. This sequence encodes CASKTPGQVSEEQYF. Using reference TRBV28 and TRBJ2-7 for the parts outside the CDR3, the full variable domain is DVKVTQSSRYLVKRTGEKVFLECVQDMDHENMFWYRQDPGLGLRLIYFSYDVKMKEKGDIPEGYSVSREKKERFSLILESASTNQTSMYLCASKTPGQVSEEQYFGPGTRLTVT.

About this clone: This sample includes further DNA sequences coding for the same CDR3. V usage is TRBV5-6 and J usage is TRBJ1-2; 12 bases map to TRBD1. Germline trimming cut 4 bases from V and 3 bases from J; bases unmatched to any gene: 7. From germline, CDR1 is SGHDT and CDR2 YYEEEE. The CDR3 consists of 16 residues. The CDR3 coding sequence is TGTGCCAGCAGCCTGGGGACAGGGGGCGATTACTATGGCTACACCTTC. Translated: CASSLGTGGDYYGYTF.

The chain combines TRBV7-3 with TRBJ2-7; D is perhaps TRBD1 (6 bases). The germline gives CDR1 SGHTA, CDR2 FQGTGA. V was shortened by 3 bases and J by 0 bases, with 6 bases between the two germline ends. The CDR3 extends over 13 amino acids. This chain's CDR3 is CASSLDSSYEQYF. For the CDR3, the DNA is TGTGCCAGCAGCTTGGACAGCTCCTACGAGCAGTACTTC. Complete variable domain (other parts from reference TRBV7-3 and TRBJ2-7): GAGVSQTPSNKVTEKGKYVELRCDPISGHTALYWYRQSLGQGPEFLIYFQGTGAADDSGLPNDRFFAVRPEGSVSTLKIQRTERGDSAVYLCASSLDSSYEQYFGPGTRLTVT.

The chain recombines TRBV7-9 with TRBJ1-2; TRBD1 agrees at 11 bases. This CDR3 spans 15 amino acids. Germline-derived CDR1 and CDR2 are SEHNR and FQNEAQ (reference sequence). Trimming cost V 5 bases and J 5 bases; bases outside gene matches: 7. The CDR3 DNA is TGTGCCAGCAGCAAGATGGGACAGGGGGGATATGGCTACACCTTC. Translating it yields CASSKMGQGGYGYTF.

This rearrangement joins TRBV28 to TRBJ1-1, with 7 bases that match TRBD1. The CDR3 sequence is 15 residues long. The V gene's germline CDR1 is MDHEN and CDR2 SYDVKM. V lost 0 bases and J lost 6; bases outside the gene matches: 7. The CDR3 spells CASSLWPGGGPEAFF. The CDR3 bases are TGTGCCAGCAGTTTATGGCCAGGGGGAGGTCCTGAAGCTTTCTTT.

The gene calls are TRBV9 and TRBJ2-1, with D perhaps matching TRBD1 (6 bases). This CDR3 is 12 amino acids long. The germline gives CDR1 SGDLS, CDR2 YYNGEE. Trimming left V 3 bases short and J 9 bases short, with 10 bases between. In nucleotides, the CDR3 is TGTGCCAGCAGCGCGACAGGAGTTGAGCAGTTCTTC. The encoded protein is CASSATGVEQFF.

As for this clone: Other DNA sequences in the sample encode the same CDR3. The J gene is TRBJ2-7, the V gene TRBV6-2 or TRBV6-3, with no clear D. The germline CDR1 and CDR2 sequences are MNHEY and SVGEGT. V was trimmed by 6 bases and J by 3 bases, leaving 6 bases between them. The CDR3 loop spans 11 amino acids. CDR3 in DNA: TGTGCCAGCAGCTCGGTCTACGAGCAGTACTTC. Translation: CASSSVYEQYF.

This clone was seen only once. The chain is built from TRBV6-6 and TRBJ1-4, with 7 bases fitting TRBD1. CDR1 and CDR2 from the germline V gene are MNHNY and SVGAGI (reference sequence). Losses at the gene ends were 7 bases for V and 1 base for J; bases not matched to a gene: 6. The CDR3 loop spans 15 amino acids. The CDR3 is CASIHRGGTNEKLFF. CDR3 nucleotides: TGTGCCAGCATTCACAGGGGAGGAACTAATGAAAAACTGTTTTTT.

The V call is TRBV15, the J call TRBJ1-4, with a possible D match to TRBD1 (5 bases). Germline CDR1 and CDR2: LNHNV and YYDKDF (reference sequence). CDR3 size: 15 residues. V was clipped by 0 bases and J by 3 bases, with 8 bases between them. CDR3 amino acids: CATSRDTGANEKLFF. CDR3 nucleotides: TGTGCCACCAGCAGAGATACGGGGGCTAATGAAAAACTGTTTTTT.

This clone was seen just once. J is TRBJ1-1 and V is TRBV19; 8 nucleotides match TRBD1. V was pared by 3 bases and J by 5 bases, with 11 bases of the junction left unmatched. Germline V gene sequence: CDR1 LNHDA, CDR2 SQIVND (reference sequence). The CDR3 totals 16 residues. The CDR3 spells CASSIWGRGQGTEAFF. In DNA form, the CDR3 reads TGTGCCAGTAGTATCTGGGGCAGGGGGCAAGGGACTGAAGCTTTCTTT. The entire variable domain, with the rest obtained from reference TRBV19 and TRBJ1-1, is as follows: DGGITQSPKYLFRKEGQNVTLSCEQNLNHDAMYWYRQDPGQGLRLIYYSQIVNDFQKGDIAEGYSVSREKKESFPLTVTSAQKNPTAFYLCASSIWGRGQGTEAFFGQGTRLTVV.